The entry below gives a single T cell receptor beta chain sequence along with its context. Study processing details: Reference gene primer amplification in the assay estimated nucleated cell counts. Some clones are missing from TCRdb's copy, which holds only in-frame ones; the method was immunoSEQ multiplex PCR. V and J calls and clone size are given by that table; D and trimming were obtained from the DNA. Of about 280,000 clones listed, about 90% are singletons. The data were taken from a study of blood T cell repertoires in COVID-19. The clonotype originates from a woman in her forties or fifties who had recovered from COVID-19. Material: peripheral blood.

The CDR3 coding sequence is TGTGCCAGCAGCCGGAAGGTTACTATGCACGAGCAGTACTTC. Translating it yields CASSRKVTMHEQYF. The rearrangement joins TRBV7-2 to TRBJ2-7, with D unresolved. The germline V gene encodes CDR1 SGHTA and CDR2 FQGNSA. V lost 5 bases, J lost 5 bases, and 16 bases lay in between. The CDR3 contains 14 residues. The entire variable domain, with the rest obtained from reference TRBV7-2 and TRBJ2-7, is as follows: GAGVSQSPSNKVTEKGKDVELRCDPISGHTALYWYRQSLGQGLEFLIYFQGNSAPDKSGLPSDRFSAERTGGSVSTLTIQRTQQEDSAVYLCASSRKVTMHEQYFGPGTRLTVT.